Included here is one T cell receptor beta chain sequence, with context. This record comes from a study of blood T cell repertoires in COVID-19. Overall study: COVID-19 samples, acute and convalescent, were from the United States, Italy and Spain.

V was clipped by 0 bases and J by 6 bases, with 17 bases between them. The CDR3 is 16 residues long. Germline loops: CDR1 SNHLY, CDR2 FYNNEI. The assay was immunoSEQ multiplex PCR, and TCRdb's table has in-frame clones only and misses some. The sample holds 250,000 to 350,000 clones; 70% to 90% are singletons and the top ten take approximately 2%. This receptor was identified in a woman aged 30 to 39 who had recovered from COVID-19. Material for sequencing was peripheral blood. J is TRBJ1-2 and V is TRBV2, with a possible D match to TRBD1 (5 bases). The CDR3 DNA is TGTGCCAGCAGTGAAGCGCTTCGGTTCAAGACAGATGGCTACACCTTC. Amino acid sequence: CASSEALRFKTDGYTF.